This TCR beta chain appears in the sequencing data of a study of CD8+CD57+ T cells in acquired aplastic anemia. About the study: DNA recovered from sorted CD4+ and CD8+ cells had a mean of 3.2 ug.

Sequencing involved patients with CD8+CD57+ cell expansion previously shown by flow cytometry. Genomic DNA provided the template from which TCR beta VDJ and CDR3 profiles were obtained. Via MiXCR, TCRdb re-called the reads, giving one row per CDR3 protein. Among over 250,000 distinct CDR3 sequences listed, about three fifths were seen once. The source material was sorted CD4+, CD8+, or CD8+CD57+ T cells (not recorded which) from PBMCs. This sequence originates from a human donor with aplastic anemia.

Here the CDR3 DNA reads TGTGCCAGCAGAAATTCAACCCGGGACAGGGGTGGAAACACCATATATTTT. Translated: CASRNSTRDRGGNTIYF. The V call is TRBV7-2, the J call TRBJ1-3; TRBD1 aligns across 10 bases. The V gene's germline CDR1 is SGHTA and CDR2 FQGNSA. The CDR3 is made up of 17 amino acids. The V gene end was trimmed by 6 bases and the J gene end by 3 bases; junction bases not matched to a gene: 11.